The T cell receptor (beta chain) described here comes from a study of cytomegalovirus exposure and HLA in healthy donors. General observations from the study: Segments of the TCR beta V type were, in most cases, productive about 87% or about 30% of the time in an earlier analysis. One variant, a missense change in DCLRE1C, was linked in a later analysis to TCR beta V- and J-gene trimming. The availability of immune exposure information extended only to CMV serostatus. Through in vitro validation, a few CMV-associated chains were shown to be specific for CMV antigens.

Comment on this clone: Antigen unknown.

This PCR relied on a set of 60 Vbeta primers and 13 Jbeta primers. Generated by immunoSEQ multiplex PCR, the TCRdb table keeps only in-frame clones and is missing some. The data hold some 200,000 clones, with roughly 80% observed a single time. There are 14 residues in the CDR3. Germline-derived CDR1 and CDR2 are SGHRS and YFSETQ. V gave up 0 bases and J gave up 4 bases, with 10 bases separating them. This TCR derives from a woman under 30 in good health and CMV-seronegative. The source material was PBMCs. The rearrangement joins TRBV5-1 to TRBJ1-1, with a tentative D call TRBD1 (5 bases). The CDR3 DNA is TGCGCCAGCAGCTTGGGGGGGGAGGCCACTGAAGCTTTCTTT. This translates into CASSLGGEATEAFF.